This T cell receptor (beta chain) was documented in a study of T cell responses to AZD1222 COVID-19 vaccine. Looking at the study overall: Second-dose timings of about 4 or about 12 weeks were pooled.

About this clone itself: The target antigen is unknown.

The V gene's germline CDR1 is LNHDA and CDR2 SQIVND (reference sequence). CDR3 length: 14 residues. Trimming took off 6 bases at V and 0 bases at J, with 10 bases between the two ends. Notes on the study in general: The number of AZD1222 recipients seropositive at baseline was only five to seven. Repertoire sampling occurred only after the peak T cell response. CD4 TCRs covered the whole spike, strongest at regions 160-218 and 743-854.

Clones were read by immunoSEQ multiplex PCR, and TCRdb kept only the in-frame ones, dropping some. The sample gives 40,000 to 45,000 clones, around 81% of which show up once; about 3.6% is in the top ten. V usage is TRBV19 and J usage is TRBJ2-3; D gene unclear. This TCR derives from an adult in good health. Here the sequenced sample was peripheral blood, taken on day 0 of AZD1222 vaccination. CDR3 residues: CASSPFLSTDTQYF. In DNA, the CDR3 is TGTGCCAGTAGCCCGTTCCTGAGCACAGATACGCAGTATTTT.